The entry below gives a single TCR beta chain sequence along with its context. Its antigen is as yet unknown. The entry originates in a study of cytomegalovirus exposure and HLA in healthy donors. Germline CDR1 MDHEN, CDR2 SYDVKM. This CDR3 region has 16 residues. V lost 7 bases to trimming and J lost 4 bases; unmatched junction nucleotides: 13. Nominal health characterized the donors when sampled, though unrecorded immune exposures were likely. Amplification used 60 Vbeta primers and 13 Jbeta primers. Measured with immunoSEQ multiplex PCR; TCRdb has only the in-frame clones, and not every one. The profile covers 100,000 to 150,000 clones, with about 81% appearing a single time and more than 1.5% taken by the ten largest. Points from the study as a whole: TCR beta chains numbering approximately 150 were designated cytomegalovirus-associated. In vitro work confirmed that a few CMV-associated chains recognize CMV antigens. V- and J-gene trimming in TCR beta was tied to a missense DCLRE1C variant by an analysis performed later.

V is TRBV28 and J is TRBJ1-2, with 9 positions matching TRBD1. Sample: PBMCs. The TCR was taken from a man between 35 and 55 years old in good health and CMV-seronegative. CDR3 bases: TGTGCCAGCATCTCAGTGGGGACAGGGCTAGGCTATGGCTACACCTTC. Its translation is CASISVGTGLGYGYTF.